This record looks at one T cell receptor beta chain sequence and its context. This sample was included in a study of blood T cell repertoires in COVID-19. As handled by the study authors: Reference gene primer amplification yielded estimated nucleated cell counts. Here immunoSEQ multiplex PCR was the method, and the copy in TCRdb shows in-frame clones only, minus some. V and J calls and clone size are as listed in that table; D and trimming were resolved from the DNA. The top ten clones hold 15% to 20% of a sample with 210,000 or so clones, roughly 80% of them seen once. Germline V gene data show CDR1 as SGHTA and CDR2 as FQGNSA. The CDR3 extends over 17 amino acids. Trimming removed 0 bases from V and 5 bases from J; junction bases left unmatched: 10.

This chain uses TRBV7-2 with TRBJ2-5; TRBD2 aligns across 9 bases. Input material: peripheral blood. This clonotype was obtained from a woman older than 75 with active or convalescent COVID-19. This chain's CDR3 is CASSLARWRGGPETQYF. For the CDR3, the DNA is TGTGCCAGCAGCTTAGCGCGGTGGCGGGGGGGCCCGGAGACCCAGTACTTC.